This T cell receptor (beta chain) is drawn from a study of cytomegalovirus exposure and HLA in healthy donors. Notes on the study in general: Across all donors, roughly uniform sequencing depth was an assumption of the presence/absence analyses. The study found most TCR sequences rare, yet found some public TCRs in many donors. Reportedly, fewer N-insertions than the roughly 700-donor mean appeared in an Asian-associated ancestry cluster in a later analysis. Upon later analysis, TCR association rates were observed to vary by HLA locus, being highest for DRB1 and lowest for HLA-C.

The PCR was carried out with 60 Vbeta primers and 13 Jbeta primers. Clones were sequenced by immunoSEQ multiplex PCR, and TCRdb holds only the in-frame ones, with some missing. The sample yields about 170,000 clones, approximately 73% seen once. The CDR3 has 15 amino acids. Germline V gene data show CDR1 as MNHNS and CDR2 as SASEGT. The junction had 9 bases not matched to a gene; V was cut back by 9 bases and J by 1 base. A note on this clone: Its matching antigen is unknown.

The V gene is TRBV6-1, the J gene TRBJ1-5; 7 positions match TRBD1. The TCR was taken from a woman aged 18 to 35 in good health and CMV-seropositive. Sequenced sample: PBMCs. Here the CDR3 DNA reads TGTGCCAGTGACAGGGCCCCTAAGAGCAATCAGCCCCAGCATTTT. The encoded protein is CASDRAPKSNQPQHF.